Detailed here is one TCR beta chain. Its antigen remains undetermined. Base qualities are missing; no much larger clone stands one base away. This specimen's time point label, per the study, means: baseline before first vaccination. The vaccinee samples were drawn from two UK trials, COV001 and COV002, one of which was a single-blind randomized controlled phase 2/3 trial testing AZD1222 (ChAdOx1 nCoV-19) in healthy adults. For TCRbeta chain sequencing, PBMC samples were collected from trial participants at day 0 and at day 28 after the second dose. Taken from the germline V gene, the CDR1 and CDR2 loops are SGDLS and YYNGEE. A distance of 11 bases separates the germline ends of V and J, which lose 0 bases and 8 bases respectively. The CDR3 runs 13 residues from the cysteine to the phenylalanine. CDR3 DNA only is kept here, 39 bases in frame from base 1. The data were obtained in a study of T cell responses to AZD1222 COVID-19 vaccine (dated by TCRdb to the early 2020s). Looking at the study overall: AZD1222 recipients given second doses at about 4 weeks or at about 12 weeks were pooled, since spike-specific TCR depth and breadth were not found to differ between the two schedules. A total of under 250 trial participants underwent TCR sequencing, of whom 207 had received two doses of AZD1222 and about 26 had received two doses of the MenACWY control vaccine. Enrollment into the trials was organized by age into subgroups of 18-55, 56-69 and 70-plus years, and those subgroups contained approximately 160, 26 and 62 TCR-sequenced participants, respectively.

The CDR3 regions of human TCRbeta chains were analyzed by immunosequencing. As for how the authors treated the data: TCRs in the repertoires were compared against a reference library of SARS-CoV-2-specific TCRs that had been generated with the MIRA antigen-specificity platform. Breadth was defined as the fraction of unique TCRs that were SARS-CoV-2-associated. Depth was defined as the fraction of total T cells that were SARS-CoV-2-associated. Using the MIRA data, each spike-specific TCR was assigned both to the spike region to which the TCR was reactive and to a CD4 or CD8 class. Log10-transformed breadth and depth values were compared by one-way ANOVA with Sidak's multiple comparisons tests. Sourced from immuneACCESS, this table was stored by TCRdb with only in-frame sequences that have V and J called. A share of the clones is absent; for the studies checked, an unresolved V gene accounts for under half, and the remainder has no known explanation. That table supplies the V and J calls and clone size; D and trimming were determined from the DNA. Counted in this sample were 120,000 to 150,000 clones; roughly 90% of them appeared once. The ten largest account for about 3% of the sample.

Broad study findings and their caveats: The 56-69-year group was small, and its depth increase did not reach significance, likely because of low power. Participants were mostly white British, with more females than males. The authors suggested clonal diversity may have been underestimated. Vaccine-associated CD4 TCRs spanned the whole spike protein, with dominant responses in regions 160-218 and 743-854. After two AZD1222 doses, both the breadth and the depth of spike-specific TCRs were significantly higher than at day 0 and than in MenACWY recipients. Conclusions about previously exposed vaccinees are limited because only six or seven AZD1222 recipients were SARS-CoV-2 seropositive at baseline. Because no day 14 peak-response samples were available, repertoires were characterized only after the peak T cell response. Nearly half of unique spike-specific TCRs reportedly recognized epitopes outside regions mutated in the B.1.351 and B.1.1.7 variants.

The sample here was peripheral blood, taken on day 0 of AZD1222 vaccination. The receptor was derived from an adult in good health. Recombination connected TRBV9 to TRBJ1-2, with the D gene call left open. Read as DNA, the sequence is TGTGCCAGCAGCGTAGGGGAGGCCCCGGGCTACACCTTC. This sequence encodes CASSVGEAPGYTF.